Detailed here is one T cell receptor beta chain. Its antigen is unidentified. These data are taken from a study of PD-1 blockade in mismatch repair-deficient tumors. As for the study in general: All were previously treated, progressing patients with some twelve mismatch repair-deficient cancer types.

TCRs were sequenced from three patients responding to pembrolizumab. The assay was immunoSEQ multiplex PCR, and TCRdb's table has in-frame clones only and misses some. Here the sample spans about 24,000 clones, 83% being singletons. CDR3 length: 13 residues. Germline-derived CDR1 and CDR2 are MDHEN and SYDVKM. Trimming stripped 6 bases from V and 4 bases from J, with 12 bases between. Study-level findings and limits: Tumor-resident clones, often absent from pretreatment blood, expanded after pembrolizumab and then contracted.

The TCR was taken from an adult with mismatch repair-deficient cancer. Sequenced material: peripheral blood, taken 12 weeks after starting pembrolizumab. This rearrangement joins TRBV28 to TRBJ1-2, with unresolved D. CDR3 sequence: CASSGTGIYGYTF. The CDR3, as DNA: TGTGCCAGCAGCGGTACCGGGATCTATGGCTACACCTTC.